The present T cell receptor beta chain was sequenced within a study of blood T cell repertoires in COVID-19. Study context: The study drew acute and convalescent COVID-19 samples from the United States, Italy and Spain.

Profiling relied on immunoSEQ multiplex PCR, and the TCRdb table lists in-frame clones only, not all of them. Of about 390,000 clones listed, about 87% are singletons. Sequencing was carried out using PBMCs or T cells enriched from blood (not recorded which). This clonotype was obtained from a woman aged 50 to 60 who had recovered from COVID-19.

The CDR3 region is CATSDVGTAYGYTF. CDR3 in DNA: TGTGCCACCAGTGATGTCGGGACAGCCTATGGCTACACCTTC. The rearrangement uses TRBV24-1 and TRBJ1-2; 7 bases line up with TRBD1. This CDR3 contains 14 residues. Per the germline V gene, CDR1 is KGHDR and CDR2 is SFDVKD. V shed 3 bases, J shed 4 bases, and the junction held 4 bases outside the gene matches.